This T cell receptor beta chain appears in the sequencing data of a study of shared clonotypes between healthy human individuals. Study overall: Each donor's CD4 naive and CD4 memory cells filled three plates apiece, CD8 naive two, and CD8 memory one. The study's findings and limits: What naive subsets generally showed was a larger estimated richness than memory subsets showed.

Of note for this clone: Antigen: not known.

Data came from immunoSEQ multiplex PCR; TCRdb stores just in-frame clones and leaves some out. The data hold 780,000 or so clones, with roughly 72% observed a single time. Germline assignment: CDR1 MNHEY and CDR2 SMNVEV (reference sequence). This CDR3 is built from 13 residues. The V end lost 8 bases, the J end lost 2 bases, and 13 bases lay between the germline ends. The chain couples TRBV27 to TRBJ2-7; possibly TRBD1 for D (5 bases). Sequences were obtained from memory CD4+ T cells sorted from blood. Subset of the sample: CD45RA-negative fraction. The clonotype comes from a woman aged 25 to 39 in good health. Here the CDR3 reads CASAVRTPYEQYF. CDR3 in DNA: TGTGCCAGCGCCGTTAGGACACCCTACGAGCAGTACTTC.